This TCR beta chain emerged from a study of beta chain features in type 1 diabetes. Looked up from germline, CDR1 is SGHVS and CDR2 is FQNEAQ. Trimming removed 7 bases at V and 5 bases at J, with 17 bases between. The CDR3 covers 14 residues. In regard to this clone: Its antigen is undetermined.

All of the isolated RNA was reverse transcribed, so expressed TCRB transcripts were sequenced. TCRdb keeps only in-frame clones here, not all; method: immunoSEQ multiplex PCR. In the table there are fewer than 350,000 clones, around 20% of which are singletons. A heparinised blood draw that averaged roughly 100 mL was obtained once from each donor. Study-wide points: Whether TCRB rearrangement is influenced by HLA type went unresolved here. Type 1 diabetes patients had fewer VDJ junction insertions and more deletions. In comparison with healthy donors, patients had naive, central memory and Treg TCRB repertoires that appeared more similar.

V and J are TRBV7-8 and TRBJ1-1; no reliable D call. The source of this sequence is a woman aged 18-29 years in good health. Sequencing input: naive CD4+ T cells from blood. The CDR3 DNA reads TGTGCCAGCACCCACTGGGAGGCGGATACTGAAGCTTTCTTT. The encoded protein is CASTHWEADTEAFF. Combining the CDR3 with reference TRBV7-8 and TRBJ1-1 gives the whole variable domain GAGVSQSPRYKVAKRGQDVALRCDPISGHVSLFWYQQALGQGPEFLTYFQNEAQLDKSGLPSDRFFAERPEGSVSTLKIQRTQQEDSAVYLCASTHWEADTEAFFGQGTRLTVV.